This TCR beta chain was sequenced for a study of a mutant IDH1 vaccine in newly diagnosed glioma (dated by TCRdb to about 2021). Looking at the study overall: Vaccination was initiated 4-6 weeks after radiotherapy alone, or concurrently with temozolomide cycles in the chemotherapy-containing groups. Of the approximately 29 treated patients, 62.5% were male and approximately 38% were female, and a mean age of roughly 37 years was recorded. Visit V12 was the week-35 safety follow-up and visit V13 was the week-47 end of study. Peripheral blood was collected at six visits: V03 (baseline), V05, V07, V10, V12 and V13. For exploratory analyses, longitudinal TCRB deep sequencing was carried out in some 25 treated patients wherever samples were available. Prior to enrollment, patients had been given standard therapy consisting of radiotherapy alone, temozolomide alone, or radiochemotherapy with temozolomide, with the combination given to most patients. The paper's findings and limits, for the study overall: Availability determined which PBMC samples were chosen for TCRB deep sequencing. According to the authors, sample limitations meant that analyses of patient blood samples could not be reproduced. Pseudoprogression seemed to be unrelated to changes in the top peripheral T cell clonotypes found by TCRB sequencing. Immune responses induced by the vaccine were seen in over 80% of patients across multiple MHC alleles.

The library was produced with the immunoSEQ multiplex PCR assay. Following the manufacturer's protocol, the hsTCRB Kit was used to amplify rearranged TCR beta chain sequences. TCRB libraries were sequenced on an Illumina MiSeq. The study's own analysis went as follows. The proprietary platform of the kit vendor was used for demultiplexing, trimming and gene mapping. The table comes from immuneACCESS by way of TCRdb, which keeps in-frame sequences with V and J called. Part of the clones is missing from these tables; in studies checked, under half for an unresolved V gene and the rest for unknown reasons. V and J calls plus clone size are reproduced from that table; the DNA served to infer D and trimming. Counted in this sample were tens of thousands of clones; about 80% of them appeared once. The biggest ten clones account for 10% to 12% of the sample. After removal of 8 bases from V and 8 bases from J, the junction retains 10 bases not matched to a gene. CDR1 is given as WSHSY and CDR2 as SAAADI, both from the germline V gene. Spanning cysteine to phenylalanine, the CDR3 consists of 15 amino acids. The sequence is cut down to CDR3 DNA, 45 bases in frame from base 1.

The intended sense of this specimen's time point label: week 35, safety follow-up. Each vaccine dose was 300 ug of a 20-mer mutant IDH1 peptide in Montanide, given subcutaneously with topical imiquimod. Patients were given eight vaccinations, in weeks 1, 3, 5, 7, 11, 15, 19 and 23, which matched visits V03 through V10. Donors had newly diagnosed WHO grade 3 or 4 IDH1-mutant astrocytomas with loss of nuclear ATRX. The samples were drawn from NOA16, a multicentre, single-arm, open-label phase I trial in Germany that tested a mutant IDH1 peptide vaccine in humans for the first time. Genomic DNA for TCRB sequencing was extracted from EDTA blood using the DNeasy Blood and Tissue Kit. With respect to this clone: Its cognate antigen has yet to be identified. No base quality values were provided; no much bigger clone lies one nucleotide off.

The receptor's source is a woman in her thirties or forties with glioma. The chain couples TRBV10-2 to TRBJ2-1; 12 bases in between match TRBD2. This specimen consisted of PBMCs, obtained from a glioma patient whose treatment included an IDH1 peptide vaccine. The DNA reads TGCGCCAGCGGCCAAGGACTAGCGGGGAAGGATGAGCAGTTCTTC. This gives the protein CASGQGLAGKDEQFF.